The 20 T cell receptor beta chains below all came from one sample that was sequenced in a study of T cells in women clearing cervical HPV infection. Sequencing used immunoSEQ multiplex PCR; TCRdb keeps in-frame clones, though not all of them. Here the sample table reports tens of thousands of clones. The sequenced sample was blood buffy coat. All receptors derive from a woman between 18 and 75 years old with a cervical HPV16 infection that either progressed to CIN3+ or cleared (not recorded which).

A remark on this clone: The read is 3 residues too short to cover the CDR3 end, so that end is filled in from the germline J gene. The genes are TRBV18 and TRBJ1-3, with D tentatively TRBD1 (5 bases). From germline, CDR1 is KGHSH and CDR2 LQKENI. The CDR3 is 15 residues long. Trimming stripped 3 bases from V and 0 bases from J, with 9 bases between. The part of the CDR3 DNA that was read is TGTGCCAGCTCACCGGCAGGGAACTCTGGAAACACC. Translation: CASSPAGNSGNT. The full CDR3 sequence reads CASSPAGNSGNTIYF.

Concerning this clone: With the read ending 3 residues before the CDR3 end, the germline J gene is used to fill in that end. The chain couples TRBV5-4 to TRBJ2-7, with D perhaps TRBD2 (5 bases). The CDR3 is 15 amino acids. V dropped 6 bases and J dropped 5 bases, with 21 bases sitting between them. Germline V gene lookup returns CDR1 SGHNT and CDR2 YYREEE (reference sequence). CDR3 DNA (partial): TGTGCCAGCACCGGACTTTCTGGGAGCATCAACGAG. This sequence encodes CASTGLSGSINE. The full CDR3 protein reads CASTGLSGSINEQYF.

Details on this clone: Sequencing ends 3 residues short of the CDR3 end; the germline J gene provides the rest. The rearrangement links TRBV20-1 to TRBJ2-1, with no clear D. Germline V gene lookup returns CDR1 DFQATT and CDR2 SNEGSKA (reference sequence). The CDR3 spans 15 residues. V dropped 3 bases and J dropped 0 bases, with 12 bases sitting between them. This CDR3 reads CSASKLYSSYNEQFF. The CDR3 bases that were read are TGCAGTGCTAGTAAACTCTACAGCTCCTACAATGAG.

This CDR3 reads CASSLGPTDYGYTF. The covered CDR3 bases are TGTGCCAGCAGCCTGGGGCCGACAGACTATGGC. V gene TRBV7-9 combines with J gene TRBJ1-2; TRBD1 might be the D (5 bases). The read ends 3 residues early relative to the CDR3; the germline J gene fills the gap. Germline V gene lookup returns CDR1 SEHNR and CDR2 FQNEAQ (reference sequence). This CDR3 spans 14 amino acids. The ends were cut back, 5 bases at V and 3 bases at J, with 13 bases in the middle.

To note about this clone: The read stops 3 residues short of the end of the CDR3; the missing end is completed from the germline J gene. J is TRBJ2-3 and V is TRBV28; 7 bases align to TRBD1. This CDR3 has 15 amino acids. V was pared by 3 bases and J by 2 bases, with 5 bases of the junction left unmatched. The germline gives CDR1 MDHEN, CDR2 SYDVKM. The CDR3 reads CASSLETGITDTQYF. The DNA read from the CDR3 is TGTGCCAGCAGTTTGGAGACAGGGATCACAGATACG.

Considering frequency, this clone is medium-sized. The read halts 3 residues ahead of the CDR3 end, with the missing end drawn from the germline J gene. The rearrangement links TRBV9 to TRBJ2-1, with 7 bases identical to TRBD1. The CDR3 runs 14 residues. Trimming took 4 bases from V and 5 from J; bases not matched to a gene: 6. CDR1 is SGDLS and CDR2 is YYNGEE in the germline V gene. CDR3 in amino acids: CASSFSGTDNEQFF. The CDR3 DNA, read in part, is TGTGCCAGCAGCTTCTCCGGGACAGACAATGAG.

Remarks on this clone: The CDR3 end falls 3 residues outside the read, so it is completed with the germline J gene. The chain recombines TRBV24-1 with TRBJ2-3; 10 nucleotides line up with TRBD2. J was trimmed by 3 bases and V by 3 bases; bases with no gene match: 2. CDR1 KGHDR and CDR2 SFDVKD come from the germline V gene. This CDR3 spans 15 amino acids. CDR3 DNA, as far as it was read: TGTGCCACCAGTGATGGACTAGCGGTGACAGATACG. It yields the protein CATSDGLAVTDT. The full CDR3 protein reads CATSDGLAVTDTQYF.

Notes on this clone: The read terminates 3 residues before the CDR3 end, so the remaining end is supplied by the germline J gene. This sequence joins TRBV30 and TRBJ1-2; tentative D call: TRBD1 (6 bases). Germline V gene lookup returns CDR1 GTSNPN and CDR2 SVGIG (reference sequence). V lost 2 bases and J lost 7, with 11 bases in between. The CDR3 consists of 12 residues. CDR3 residues: CAWSWEGGGYTF. The CDR3 DNA, read in part, is TGTGCCTGGAGTTGGGAAGGGGGTGGC.

A remark on this clone: The read comes to an end 3 residues before the CDR3 does, leaving the germline J gene to fill in the end. V and J are TRBV20-1 and TRBJ2-5; TRBD1 matches at 9 bases. The CDR3 extends over 13 amino acids. The germline gives CDR1 DFQATT, CDR2 SNEGSKA (reference sequence). V shed 7 bases and J 0 bases; nucleotides not matched to a gene: 3. CDR3 sequence reads: CSVTGGNQETQYF. The CDR3 bases that were read are TGCAGTGTGACAGGGGGTAACCAAGAGACC.

As for this clone: The read is 3 residues too short to cover the CDR3 end, so that end is filled in from the germline J gene. The chain employs TRBV20-1 and TRBJ1-1; TRBD1 matches at 9 bases. Trimming removed 3 bases from V and 4 bases from J; junction bases left unmatched: 6. Germline values: CDR1 DFQATT, CDR2 SNEGSKA (reference sequence). The CDR3 consists of 14 residues. CDR3 loop: CSARRTGEVTEAFF. The sequenced CDR3 bases are TGCAGTGCTAGGAGGACAGGGGAGGTCACTGAA.

Remarks on this clone: The read falls 3 residues short of the CDR3 end, and the missing part is taken from the germline J gene. The rearrangement links TRBV18 to TRBJ1-1, with D possibly matching TRBD1 (5 bases). V shed 4 bases and J shed 1 base, with 13 bases lying between them. The CDR3 consists of 15 residues. Per the germline V gene, CDR1 is KGHSH and CDR2 is LQKENI. CDR3 residues: CASSLIQGSNTEAFF. The part of the CDR3 DNA that was read is TGTGCCAGCTCACTTATCCAGGGATCGAACACTGAA. Filled out from reference TRBV18 and TRBJ1-1, the complete variable domain reads NAGVMQNPRHLVRRRGQEARLRCSPMKGHSHVYWYRQLPEEGLKFMVYLQKENIIDESGMPKERFSAEFPKEGPSILRIQQVVRGDSAAYFCASSLIQGSNTEAFFGQGTRLTVV.

Notes on this clone: The CDR3 end falls 3 residues outside the read, so it is completed with the germline J gene. The chain uses TRBV5-8 and TRBJ1-3; TRBD1 matches at 9 bases. Germline CDR1 is SGHTS and CDR2 is YDEGEE. This CDR3 is built from 14 residues. Losses at the gene ends were 4 bases for V and 4 bases for J; bases not matched to a gene: 3. Incomplete CDR3 DNA: TGTGCCAGCAGCCGGACAGGGGCAGGAAACACC. Protein sequence: CASSRTGAGNT. The whole CDR3 sequence reads CASSRTGAGNTIYF.

A note on this clone: The read halts 3 residues ahead of the CDR3 end, with the missing end drawn from the germline J gene. J is TRBJ2-3 and V is TRBV7-3, with 7 bases identical to TRBD1. Germline V gene lookup returns CDR1 SGHTA and CDR2 FQGTGA. Unmatched junction bases numbered 5, after V lost 1 base and J lost 4 bases. The CDR3 covers 15 residues. The chain's CDR3 is CASSLRRGPSDTQYF. The sequenced part of the CDR3 DNA is TGTGCCAGCAGCTTAAGAAGGGGGCCCTCAGATACG.

As concerns this clone: Coverage ceases 3 residues before the CDR3 finishes, and the germline J gene fills in the end. The J gene is TRBJ2-5, the V gene TRBV12-3 or TRBV12-4, with 10 nucleotides matching TRBD1. This CDR3 spans 14 amino acids. V dropped 7 bases and J dropped 5; count of bases not matched to a gene: 7. Incomplete CDR3 DNA: TGTGCCAGCAAGCCGACAGGGGGCTTGGAGACC. Protein sequence: CASKPTGGLET. The CDR3 as a whole reads CASKPTGGLETQYF.

Points on this clone: Read sequence stops 3 residues before the CDR3 end, and the germline J gene provides the missing end. The chain couples TRBV24-1 to TRBJ2-5; possible D gene TRBD1, 5 bases. Per germline, CDR1 KGHDR and CDR2 SFDVKD. This CDR3 has 12 residues. V lost 5 bases, J lost 4 bases, and 7 bases lay in between. The part of the CDR3 DNA that was read is TGTGCCACCAGTGTGCAGGGAGAGACC. This encodes CATSVQGET. The CDR3 reads in full as CATSVQGETQYF.

Worth noting for this clone: The CDR3 end falls 3 residues outside the read, so it is completed with the germline J gene. The chain recombines TRBV29-1 with TRBJ2-1, with 15 bases lining up with TRBD2. Trimming took 6 bases from V and 7 from J; bases not matched to a gene: 10. The CDR3 is 16 amino acids. The germline V gene has CDR1 SQVTM and CDR2 ANQGSEA. CDR3: CSVAGLAGGRQNEQFF. Incomplete CDR3 DNA: TGCAGCGTGGCGGGACTAGCGGGAGGAAGACAGAATGAG.

In the case of this clone: Sequencing ends 3 residues short of the CDR3 end; the germline J gene provides the rest. The chain employs TRBV7-8 and TRBJ2-2; 12 bases align to TRBD2. The CDR3 has 15 amino acids. V gave up 11 bases and J gave up 4 bases; unmatched junction bases: 8. From germline, CDR1 is SGHVS and CDR2 FQNEAQ. The covered CDR3 bases are TGTGCCGCGACTAGCGGGAGAGTTGGCACCGGGGAG. This gives the protein CAATSGRVGTGE. The full CDR3 protein is CAATSGRVGTGELFF.

Partial CDR3 DNA: TGCGCCAGCAGAGAACGGACAGGGTTCTACGAG. Amino acids: CASRERTGFYE. The full-length CDR3 reads as CASRERTGFYEQYF. V gene TRBV5-1 combines with J gene TRBJ2-7, with 8 bases lining up with TRBD1. The read falls 3 residues short of the CDR3 end, and the missing part is taken from the germline J gene. With V trimmed by 5 bases and J by 3 bases, 7 bases remained unmatched. The germline V gene encodes CDR1 SGHRS and CDR2 YFSETQ. CDR3 length equals 14 residues.

As for this clone: Read data end 3 residues before the CDR3 end; the end is taken from the germline J gene. This chain uses TRBV29-1 with TRBJ2-5; 8 bases agree with TRBD1. From germline, CDR1 is SQVTM and CDR2 ANQGSEA. Trimming cost V 8 bases and J 4 bases; bases outside gene matches: 15. This CDR3 has 15 residues. The CDR3 sequence: CSTIPQGARGETQYF. The sequenced CDR3 bases are TGCAGCACAATACCGCAGGGGGCCCGGGGAGAGACC. Complete variable domain (other parts from reference TRBV29-1 and TRBJ2-5): SAVISQKPSRDICQRGTSLTIQCQVDSQVTMMFWYRQQPGQSLTLIATANQGSEATYESGFVIDKFPISRPNLTFSTLTVSNMSPEDSSIYLCSTIPQGARGETQYFGPGTRLLVL.

With regard to this clone: The read terminates 3 residues before the CDR3 end, so the remaining end is supplied by the germline J gene. This chain joins TRBV7-3 and TRBJ2-2; D remains ambiguous. Germline CDR1 reads SGHTA; CDR2 reads FQGTGA. The CDR3 has 16 residues. Trimming stripped 1 base from V and 0 bases from J, with 9 bases between. The CDR3 spells CASSLNSPSNTGELFF. The CDR3 bases that were read are TGTGCCAGCAGCTTAAACAGCCCGTCGAACACCGGGGAG.